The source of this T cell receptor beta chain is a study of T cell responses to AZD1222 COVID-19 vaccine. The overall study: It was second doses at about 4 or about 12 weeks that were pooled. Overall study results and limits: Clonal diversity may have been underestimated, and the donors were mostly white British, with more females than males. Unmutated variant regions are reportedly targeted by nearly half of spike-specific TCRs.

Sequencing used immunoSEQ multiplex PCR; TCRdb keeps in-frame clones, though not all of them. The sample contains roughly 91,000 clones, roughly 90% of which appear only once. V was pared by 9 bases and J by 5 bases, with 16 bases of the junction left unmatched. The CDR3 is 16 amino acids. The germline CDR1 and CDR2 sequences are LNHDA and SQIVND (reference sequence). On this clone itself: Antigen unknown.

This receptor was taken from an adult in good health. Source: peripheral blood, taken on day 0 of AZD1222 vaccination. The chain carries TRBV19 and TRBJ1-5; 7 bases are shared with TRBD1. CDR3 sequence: CASNFRGWISDQPQHF. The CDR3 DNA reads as TGTGCCAGCAACTTCAGGGGGTGGATTTCGGATCAGCCCCAGCATTTT.